These 5 T cell receptor beta chains share one sample of origin, sequenced in a study of a mutant IDH1 vaccine in newly diagnosed glioma (dated by TCRdb to about 2021). The sample's time point label, decoded: baseline, week 1 (first vaccination visit). The label giving this sample's treatment or condition can be read as: pre-vaccination baseline after standard-of-care therapy. Libraries were built with the immunoSEQ multiplex PCR assay. The immuneACCESS repertoire file appears here via TCRdb, limited to in-frame rearrangements. These files lack a portion of the clones; in checked studies, under half of the deficit traces to unresolved V genes, and the cause of the others is not known. The table for this sample lists about 92,000 clones; approximately 83% of them were counted only once. Around 7.4% of the sample rests with the top ten. The sequencing used PBMCs, collected from a glioma patient treated with radiotherapy, temozolomide or both. The source is a woman aged 45-65 years with glioma.

This clone was detected only once. The J gene is TRBJ1-1, the V gene TRBV5-1; 8 bases match TRBD1. The ends lost 4 bases at V and 5 bases at J; junction bases unmatched: 10. CDR1 and CDR2 (germline): SGHRS, YFSETQ. The CDR3 extends over 15 amino acids. The CDR3, as DNA: TGCGCCAGCAGCCCCCAGACAGGGGTGAGTACTGAAGCTTTCTTT. It encodes CASSPQTGVSTEAFF.

The rearrangement uses TRBV9 and TRBJ2-7; 12 bases map to TRBD2. V was pared by 0 bases and J by 4 bases, with 2 bases of the junction left unmatched. Germline V gives CDR1 SGDLS, CDR2 YYNGEE. The CDR3 consists of 15 residues. In DNA form, the CDR3 reads TGTGCCAGCAGCGTAGATACTAGCGGGGGGTACGAGCAGTACTTC. Protein product: CASSVDTSGGYEQYF.

In this sample, this clone turned up a few times. At one end, the junction sequence differs from germline, possibly due to a read error. This chain joins TRBV7-7 and TRBJ1-1; the D is unclear. The CDR3 is 13 residues long. Germline-derived CDR1 and CDR2 are SSHAT and FNYEAQ (reference sequence). The chain's CDR3 is CASSLDGETEAFF. CDR3 DNA sequence: TGTGCTAGCAGCTTAGACGGGGAGACTGAAGCTTTCTTT.

This chain uses TRBV5-8 with TRBJ1-5; 8 bases are shared with TRBD1. The J segment lost 1 base and the V segment lost 4 bases, leaving 4 bases of the junction unmatched. CDR1 is SGHTS and CDR2 is YDEGEE in the germline V gene. The CDR3 spans 15 residues. The CDR3 DNA sequence: TGTGCCAGCAGCCCAGGGGGCTTAAGCAATCAGCCCCAGCATTTT. Translating gives CASSPGGLSNQPQHF.

The J gene is TRBJ2-7, the V gene TRBV7-2; no clear D gene. CDR1 is SGHTA, CDR2 FQGNSA, per germline. The CDR3 is 13 amino acids. Trimming pared 5 bases from V and 5 bases from J, leaving 13 bases between. The chain's CDR3 is CASSPWGSDEQYF. The CDR3, as DNA: TGTGCCAGCAGCCCCTGGGGATCGGACGAGCAGTACTTC.